This entry concerns a single T cell receptor beta chain. Here immunoSEQ multiplex PCR was the method, and the copy in TCRdb shows in-frame clones only, minus some. The sample consists of 250,000 to 300,000 clones, around 88% of them appearing once. This CDR3 spans 14 amino acids. The V segment lost 5 bases and the J segment 3 bases; nucleotides outside the gene matches: 3. From germline, CDR1 is SGHRS and CDR2 YFSETQ. The record originates from a study of blood T cell repertoires in COVID-19. This rearrangement joins TRBV5-1 to TRBJ1-4; the match to TRBD1 covers 8 bases. The specimen was peripheral blood. This clonotype originated in an elderly man with acute or convalescent COVID-19. The CDR3 nucleotides read TGCGCCAGCAGTCGGACAGGGTCTAATGAAAAACTGTTTTTT. Its protein is CASSRTGSNEKLFF.